This record looks at one T cell receptor beta chain sequence and its context. A far larger clone is just one base off, so this is likely a read error. Sample time point: after trial treatment. Regarding treatment: LDRT plus nivolumab, ipilimumab, low-dose cyclophosphamide and aspirin (RACIN trial). This entry is derived from a study of low-dose radiotherapy and immunotherapy resistance in tumors. Study-wide background: Per fraction, Cohort 2 was given 1 Gy every two weeks, accumulating a total of 13 Gy over 26 weeks. Each patient was administered nivolumab intravenously at 240 mg, which was a flat dose, every two weeks, along with intravenous ipilimumab at 1 mg/kg every six weeks. First-strand cDNA relied on TRAV- and TRBV-specific primers spanning alpha and beta chains.

Trimming stripped 5 bases from V and 0 bases from J, with 29 bases between. CDR3 size: 20 residues. CDR1 is PRHDT and CDR2 is FYEKMQ in the germline V gene (reference sequence). It was with a constant-region primer and a V-primer adapter that TCRs were amplified over approximately 18 PCR cycles. In vitro transcription served to amplify the isolated mRNA. TCRdb re-analysed the reads in MiXCR, keeping a single row per CDR3 protein. The table lists 40,000 to 65,000 distinct CDR3 sequences, approximately 35% of them singletons. The chain joins TRBV13 to TRBJ2-7, with D perhaps matching TRBD2 (5 bases). This material consisted of PBMCs, taken after low-dose radiotherapy plus immunotherapy. This TCR came from a male donor with rectosigmoid adenocarcinoma. In DNA, the CDR3 is TGTGCCAGCAGCGTCCCGGTTGGCAGCGGATTAGAACCGAGCTCCTACGAGCAGTACTTC. Protein sequence: CASSVPVGSGLEPSSYEQYF.